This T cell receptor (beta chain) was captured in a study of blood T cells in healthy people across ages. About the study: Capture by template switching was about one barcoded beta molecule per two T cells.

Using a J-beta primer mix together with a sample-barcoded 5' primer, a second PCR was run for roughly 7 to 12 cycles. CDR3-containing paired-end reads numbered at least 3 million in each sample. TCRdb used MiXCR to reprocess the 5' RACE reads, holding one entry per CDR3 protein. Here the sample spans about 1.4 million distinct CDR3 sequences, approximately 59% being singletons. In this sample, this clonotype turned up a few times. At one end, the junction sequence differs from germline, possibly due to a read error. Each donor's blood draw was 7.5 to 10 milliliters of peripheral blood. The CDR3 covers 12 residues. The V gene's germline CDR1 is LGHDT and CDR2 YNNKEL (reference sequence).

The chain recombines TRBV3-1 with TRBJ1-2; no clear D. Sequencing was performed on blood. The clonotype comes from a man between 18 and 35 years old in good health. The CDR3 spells CASSQAVGGYTF. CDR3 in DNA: TGCGCCAGCAGCCAAGCGGTGGGTGGCTACACCTTC.